One sample yielded the 25 T cell receptor beta chains listed below, sequenced in a study of T cell responses to AZD1222 COVID-19 vaccine. Profiling relied on immunoSEQ multiplex PCR, and the TCRdb table lists in-frame clones only, not all of them. The sample lists 90,000 to 150,000 clones, roughly 87% occurring once. The sequencing used peripheral blood, collected on day 0 of AZD1222 vaccination. These receptors all come from an adult in good health.

This sequence joins TRBV4-3 and TRBJ1-6, with 12 bases matching TRBD1. Germline CDR1 reads LGHNA; CDR2 reads YSLEER. Unmatched junction bases numbered 5, after V lost 4 bases and J lost 10 bases. The CDR3 contains 15 residues. For the CDR3, the DNA is TGCGCCAGCAGCCGAACGGGACAGGGGGCCTCACCCCTCCACTTT. Translated, it gives CASSRTGQGASPLHF.

The rearrangement links TRBV4-1 to TRBJ1-2; maybe TRBD1 (6 bases). There are 16 residues in the CDR3. The V gene's germline CDR1 is MGHRA and CDR2 YSYEKL. Trimming cost V 0 bases and J 0 bases, with 11 bases left between them. CDR3 sequence (DNA): TGCGCCAGCAGCCAAGAAGGGGGAGTTGCTAACTATGGCTACACCTTC. It translates to CASSQEGGVANYGYTF.

This chain connects TRBV4-3 to TRBJ2-7; a possible D gene is TRBD2 (6 bases). The V end was cut by 0 bases, the J end by 6 bases, with 9 bases between. From germline, CDR1 is LGHNA and CDR2 YSLEER. The CDR3 is 13 residues long. CDR3 nucleotides: TGCGCCAGCAGCCAAGATCGCGGGGTCGAGCAGTACTTC. Translation gives CASSQDRGVEQYF.

V and J are TRBV5-1 and TRBJ2-5, with D unresolved. Germline V CDR1 and CDR2: SGHRS, YFSETQ. V lost 2 bases and J lost 4, with 3 bases in between. The length of the CDR3 is 11 residues. CDR3 region: CASSFLETQYF. The CDR3 region has the DNA TGCGCCAGCAGCTTCTTAGAGACCCAGTACTTC.

This chain joins TRBV4-2 and TRBJ1-1; the D gene is possibly TRBD1 (5 bases). The CDR3 spans 15 residues. Trimming removed 0 bases at V and 5 bases at J, with 13 bases between. Germline assignment: CDR1 LGHNA and CDR2 YNFKEQ. For the CDR3, the DNA is TGTGCCAGCAGCCAAGACGAACAGGTGGGGACTGAAGCTTTCTTT. Encoded protein: CASSQDEQVGTEAFF.

The chain has TRBV5-8 and TRBJ2-3; TRBD1 or TRBD2 may be the D gene (5 bases each). V was trimmed by 5 bases and J by 1 base, leaving 8 bases between them. There are 13 residues in the CDR3. CDR1 is SGHTS, CDR2 YDEGEE, per germline. CDR3 region: CASRRGRTDTQYF. In DNA form, the CDR3 reads TGTGCCAGCAGGAGGGGACGCACAGATACGCAGTATTTT.

This clone has a handful of counts. This rearrangement joins TRBV7-2 to TRBJ1-5; perhaps TRBD1 as D (5 bases). CDR1 SGHTA and CDR2 FQGNSA come from the germline V gene. The CDR3 is 16 amino acids. With 0 bases removed from V and 6 bases from J, the gap between germline ends came to 15 bases. CDR3 sequence reads: CASSLAGRGGSQPQHF. CDR3 DNA: TGTGCCAGCAGCTTAGCGGGTAGGGGTGGATCTCAGCCCCAGCATTTT.

CDR3 in amino acids: CASSLERGEQFF. The CDR3 bases are TGTGCCAGCAGCTTAGAACGCGGTGAGCAGTTCTTC. The rearrangement uses TRBV7-6 and TRBJ2-1; D remains unclear. Trimming pared 1 base from V and 9 bases from J, leaving 7 bases between. This CDR3 is 12 amino acids long. From germline, CDR1 is SGHVS and CDR2 FNYEAQ. Looking up the rest from reference TRBV7-6 and TRBJ2-1 gives the full variable domain: GAGVSQSPRYKVTKRGQDVALRCDPISGHVSLYWYRQALGQGPEFLTYFNYEAQQDKSGLPNDRFSAERPEGSISTLTIQRTEQRDSAMYRCASSLERGEQFFGPGTRLTVL.

The gene calls are TRBV28 and TRBJ1-1; 10 bases align to TRBD1. The trim removed 5 bases at V and 1 base at J, leaving 10 bases unmatched. Germline CDR1 reads MDHEN; CDR2 reads SYDVKM. This CDR3 is 17 amino acids long. The CDR3 nucleotides are TGTGCCAGCAGTACTCCGGGACAGGGGATGAAGAACACTGAAGCTTTCTTT. It is translated as CASSTPGQGMKNTEAFF.

J is TRBJ2-7 and V is TRBV4-3; D gene unclear. The CDR3 covers 14 residues. The germline V gene encodes CDR1 LGHNA and CDR2 YSLEER. The V gene lost 0 bases and the J gene lost 2 bases, with 8 bases spanning the gap. The CDR3 here is CASSQDTETYEQYF. CDR3 sequence (DNA): TGCGCCAGCAGCCAAGATACAGAAACCTACGAGCAGTACTTC.

The chain joins TRBV5-1 to TRBJ2-2, with 15 positions matching TRBD2. The CDR3 consists of 18 residues. CDR1 and CDR2 from the germline V gene are SGHRS and YFSETQ. With V trimmed by 1 base and J by 4 bases, 5 bases remained unmatched. The CDR3 DNA reads as TGCGCCAGCAGCTTGAACGGACTAGCGGGGGGGCGCACCGGGGAGCTGTTTTTT. Its translation: CASSLNGLAGGRTGELFF.

The V and J genes are TRBV9 and TRBJ1-1; D is uncertain. Germline V gene lookup returns CDR1 SGDLS and CDR2 YYNGEE. The CDR3 is made up of 14 amino acids. Trimming removed 6 bases from V and 5 bases from J, with 17 bases in between. In nucleotides, the CDR3 is TGTGCCAGCACCCCGGAAGGGAGCGGTACTGAAGCTTTCTTT. As protein: CASTPEGSGTEAFF.

The count of this clone is one. CDR3 bases: TGTGCCAGCAGCCAAGGGGCAGGGGGCACTGAAGCTTTCTTT. Translating gives CASSQGAGGTEAFF. The rearrangement uses TRBV3-1 (or the pseudogene TRBV3-2) and TRBJ1-1; 7 bases map to TRBD1. The CDR3 runs 14 residues. Trimming cost V 1 base and J 4 bases; bases outside gene matches: 3. Looked up from germline, CDR1 is LGHDT and CDR2 is YNNKEL (reference sequence).

V is TRBV6-5 and J is TRBJ1-2, with 9 bases identical to TRBD1. After removal of 0 bases from V and 1 base from J, the junction contained 0 bases not matched to a gene. Per germline, CDR1 MNHEY and CDR2 SVGAGI. The CDR3 runs to 15 residues. In nucleotides, the CDR3 is TGTGCCAGCAGTTACTCGACAGGGGGTAACTATGGCTACACCTTC. Protein: CASSYSTGGNYGYTF.

The count of this clone is one. The chain is built from TRBV7-2 and TRBJ2-1; 8 bases are a match to TRBD2. This CDR3 is 14 amino acids long. The V gene's germline CDR1 is SGHTA and CDR2 FQGNSA. V shed 4 bases, J shed 6 bases, and the junction held 5 bases outside the gene matches. The CDR3 spells CASSSTGTSNEQFF. CDR3 bases: TGTGCCAGCAGCTCGACCGGGACTAGCAATGAGCAGTTCTTC.

The genes are TRBV12-3 or TRBV12-4 and TRBJ1-6; D not certain. The CDR3 spans 12 residues. Trimming shortened V by 6 bases and J by 9 bases, and 9 bases separated the two germline ends. CDR3 protein: CASSLDSSPLHF. The CDR3 DNA reads as TGTGCCAGCAGCCTTGATAGTTCACCCCTCCACTTT.

This clone occurred once. The genes are TRBV3-1 (or the pseudogene TRBV3-2) and TRBJ2-5, with a weak D call TRBD2 (6 bases). The CDR3 extends over 16 amino acids. CDR1 and CDR2 (germline): LGHDT, YNNKEL (reference sequence). Between the trimmed V and J ends, which lost 2 bases and 1 base, there was a span of 14 bases. CDR3 DNA: TGTGCCAGCAGCCAACCTAGGTTTAGCGGCCAAGAGACCCAGTACTTC. It specifies CASSQPRFSGQETQYF.

V is TRBV27 and J is TRBJ1-4; D is perhaps TRBD1 (5 bases). The CDR3 sequence is 13 residues long. Deletions cut 5 bases from V and 12 bases from J, with 16 bases between. The germline V gene encodes CDR1 MNHEY and CDR2 SMNVEV (reference sequence). DNA for the CDR3: TGTGCCAGCAGTCTTACGGAGGGAGGGGAACTGTTTTTT. As protein: CASSLTEGGELFF.

The chain carries TRBV15 and TRBJ1-2; D might be TRBD1 (5 bases). V lost 5 bases and J lost 6, with 13 bases in between. Germline V gene lookup returns CDR1 LNHNV and CDR2 YYDKDF (reference sequence). The CDR3 has 13 residues. CDR3: CATSPVWGDGYTF. DNA for the CDR3: TGTGCCACCAGCCCAGTGTGGGGGGATGGCTACACCTTC.

This chain links TRBV7-2 with TRBJ1-4; unclear D gene. V was pared by 1 base and J by 8 bases, with 11 bases between. This CDR3 contains 14 residues. The germline gives CDR1 SGHTA, CDR2 FQGNSA. For the CDR3, the DNA is TGTGCCAGCAGCTTAGGGGGATTAGGGGAAAAACTGTTTTTT. Protein product: CASSLGGLGEKLFF.

The V and J genes are TRBV25-1 and TRBJ2-1; TRBD2 matches 9 bases. The CDR3 contains 15 residues. The germline V gene encodes CDR1 MGHDK and CDR2 SYGVNS. V dropped 1 base and J dropped 5; count of bases not matched to a gene: 3. The CDR3 loop reads CASSEFSGGHNEQFF. For the CDR3, the DNA is TGTGCCAGCAGTGAATTCAGCGGGGGGCACAATGAGCAGTTCTTC. Together with reference TRBV25-1 and TRBJ2-1, the CDR3 gives the full variable domain: EADIYQTPRYLVIGTGKKITLECSQTMGHDKMYWYQQDPGMELHLIHYSYGVNSTEKGDLSSESTVSRIRTEHFPLTLESARPSHTSQYLCASSEFSGGHNEQFFGPGTRLTVL.

The chain uses TRBV2 and TRBJ1-3; 7 bases align to TRBD1. The junction had 10 bases not matched to a gene; V was cut back by 1 base and J by 1 base. Looked up from germline, CDR1 is SNHLY and CDR2 is FYNNEI. The length of the CDR3 is 18 residues. CDR3 amino acids: CASSEGDSSLGSGNTIYF. The CDR3 nucleotides read TGTGCCAGCAGTGAAGGGGACAGTTCTCTGGGGTCTGGAAACACCATATATTTT.

This chain links TRBV25-1 with TRBJ1-3, with D tentatively TRBD1 (5 bases). Germline CDR1 and CDR2: MGHDK and SYGVNS. The ends were cut back, 6 bases at V and 0 bases at J, with 12 bases in the middle. The CDR3 covers 15 residues. CDR3 nucleotide sequence: TGTGCCAGCAGCCGGGGGTCGTCCTCTGGAAACACCATATATTTT. Residues: CASSRGSSSGNTIYF.

The V call is TRBV29-1, the J call TRBJ2-4; D is possibly TRBD1 (6 bases). This CDR3 spans 12 amino acids. Germline CDR1 reads SQVTM; CDR2 reads ANQGSEA. V shed 7 bases and J shed 8 bases, with 15 bases lying between them. CDR3 region: CSGAYRADIQYF. The CDR3 DNA is TGCAGCGGAGCATACAGGGCGGACATTCAGTACTTC.

This sequence joins TRBV6-2 or TRBV6-3 and TRBJ2-3, with 9 nucleotides matching TRBD2. CDR3 length: 15 amino acids. In germline, CDR1 is MNHEY, CDR2 SVGEGT. Losses at the gene ends were 5 bases for V and 5 bases for J; bases not matched to a gene: 8. CDR3 sequence reads: CASSRLAEGLDTQYF. The CDR3 DNA reads as TGTGCCAGCAGTCGACTAGCGGAGGGGTTAGATACGCAGTATTTT.